What follows are 20 T cell receptor beta chains derived from one specimen sequenced in a study of blood T cell repertoires in COVID-19. Some clones are missing from TCRdb's copy, which holds only in-frame ones; the method was immunoSEQ multiplex PCR. Of 140,000 to 150,000 clones in the sample, 88% are singletons; the top ten hold roughly 2%. The sample consisted of peripheral blood. These receptors came from a human donor in a cohort sampled during active COVID-19.

This clone was seen a few times. The rearrangement joins TRBV5-1 to TRBJ1-5, with TRBD1 identical over 8 bases. Germline loops: CDR1 SGHRS, CDR2 YFSETQ. With 4 bases clipped from V and 0 bases from J, the junction kept 3 bases outside the gene matches. There are 15 residues in the CDR3. CDR3 nucleotides: TGCGCCAGCAGCCAGGGGGCCGATAGCAATCAGCCCCAGCATTTT. It codes for CASSQGADSNQPQHF.

This clone showed up just once. V gene TRBV5-1 combines with J gene TRBJ2-1, with no clear D. The CDR3 consists of 14 residues. The germline V gene has CDR1 SGHRS and CDR2 YFSETQ. Deletions cut 1 base from V and 7 bases from J, with 12 bases between. As DNA, the CDR3 is TGCGCCAGCAGCTTGACGGTCCTCCGAAATGAGCAGTTCTTC. It encodes CASSLTVLRNEQFF.

The CDR3 sequence: CASNAHNGEDNGYTF. CDR3 nucleotide sequence: TGTGCCAGCAACGCCCACAACGGGGAGGACAATGGCTACACCTTC. This sequence joins TRBV27 and TRBJ1-2, with D possibly TRBD1 on 5 matching bases. The CDR3 is 15 amino acids. Trimming took 7 bases from V and 6 from J, leaving 21 bases between them. The germline gives CDR1 MNHEY, CDR2 SMNVEV (reference sequence).

This chain connects TRBV25-1 to TRBJ1-6; TRBD1 aligns across 9 bases. This CDR3 contains 16 residues. V dropped 4 bases and J dropped 4; count of bases not matched to a gene: 5. Germline V lookup: CDR1 MGHDK, CDR2 SYGVNS. The DNA for the CDR3 is TGTGCCAGCAGTGGGGACAGGGTGATTTATAATTCACCCCTCCACTTT. Protein product: CASSGDRVIYNSPLHF. The full variable domain, rest sourced from reference TRBV25-1 and TRBJ1-6, is EADIYQTPRYLVIGTGKKITLECSQTMGHDKMYWYQQDPGMELHLIHYSYGVNSTEKGDLSSESTVSRIRTEHFPLTLESARPSHTSQYLCASSGDRVIYNSPLHFGNGTRLTVT.

The chain has TRBV19 and TRBJ2-1; weak D call: TRBD1 (6 bases). The CDR3 runs 15 residues. Per the germline V gene, CDR1 is LNHDA and CDR2 is SQIVND (reference sequence). The V end was cut by 6 bases, the J end by 0 bases, with 12 bases between. The CDR3 sequence is CASSLDRRSYNEQFF. The CDR3 coding sequence is TGTGCCAGTAGCCTAGACAGGCGCTCCTACAATGAGCAGTTCTTC. Full variable domain (outside the CDR3, taken from reference TRBV19 and TRBJ2-1): DGGITQSPKYLFRKEGQNVTLSCEQNLNHDAMYWYRQDPGQGLRLIYYSQIVNDFQKGDIAEGYSVSREKKESFPLTVTSAQKNPTAFYLCASSLDRRSYNEQFFGPGTRLTVL.

The chain combines TRBV4-2 with TRBJ2-3; TRBD2 might be the D (5 bases). The V end lost 2 bases, the J end lost 6 bases, and 12 bases lay between the germline ends. CDR1 is LGHNA, CDR2 YNFKEQ, per germline. The CDR3 consists of 14 residues. DNA of the CDR3: TGTGCCAGCAGCCAACGGAAAGAGCGGGATACGCAGTATTTT. Residues: CASSQRKERDTQYF.

The chain employs TRBV7-3 and TRBJ2-7; 7 bases agree with TRBD2. Trimming at V came to 7 bases and at J to 0 bases, leaving 6 bases not matched to a gene. Germline V gives CDR1 SGHTA, CDR2 FQGTGA. The CDR3 consists of 14 residues. The CDR3 DNA sequence: TGTGCCAGCAAGTGGAGCGGGGACTCCTACGAGCAGTACTTC. Amino acid sequence: CASKWSGDSYEQYF.

V and J are TRBV7-2 and TRBJ2-1; unclear D gene. The V gene's germline CDR1 is SGHTA and CDR2 FQGNSA. V was pared by 3 bases and J by 0 bases, with 9 bases between. This CDR3 comprises 15 residues. The CDR3 protein is CASSFHPSSYNEQFF. The CDR3 DNA sequence: TGTGCCAGCAGCTTTCACCCGAGCTCCTACAATGAGCAGTTCTTC.

The chain has TRBV18 and TRBJ1-5; 7 bases fit TRBD1. The CDR3 is 13 amino acids. Looked up from germline, CDR1 is KGHSH and CDR2 is LQKENI. Trimming took 6 bases from V and 9 from J; bases not matched to a gene: 8. The CDR3 loop is CASSPTGSGPQHF. In DNA, the CDR3 is TGTGCCAGCTCTCCGACAGGGTCCGGGCCCCAGCATTTT.

This sequence joins TRBV7-9 and TRBJ1-3; unclear D gene. CDR3 length equals 13 residues. Germline CDR1 SEHNR, CDR2 FQNEAQ (reference sequence). V gave up 3 bases and J gave up 2 bases, with 5 bases separating them. As DNA, the CDR3 is TGTGCCAGCAGCTTGAGCACTGGAAACACCATATATTTT. Translation: CASSLSTGNTIYF.

The chain is built from TRBV5-8 and TRBJ2-5; 12 nucleotides line up with TRBD1. Unmatched junction bases numbered 6, after V lost 4 bases and J lost 2 bases. The CDR3 loop spans 16 amino acids. Germline values: CDR1 SGHTS, CDR2 YDEGEE. CDR3 sequence: CASSVGTGGPQETQYF. The CDR3, as DNA: TGTGCCAGCAGCGTGGGGACAGGGGGCCCGCAAGAGACCCAGTACTTC.

The rearrangement uses TRBV29-1 and TRBJ2-7; the match to TRBD1 covers 8 bases. CDR1 and CDR2 (germline): SQVTM, ANQGSEA. Trimming at V came to 6 bases and at J to 2 bases, leaving 18 bases not matched to a gene. The CDR3 covers 17 residues. DNA for the CDR3: TGCAGCGTCTCCCTGGATGGACAGGGTCGGTTCGCCTACGAGCAGTACTTC. Protein sequence: CSVSLDGQGRFAYEQYF.

The chain combines TRBV9 with TRBJ2-5, with D perhaps matching TRBD1 (6 bases). This CDR3 has 16 residues. Per germline, CDR1 SGDLS and CDR2 YYNGEE. V shed 4 bases and J shed 4 bases, with 20 bases lying between them. The CDR3 DNA is TGTGCCAGCAGCTTCCGATCGGCAGGGGTTCCAGAGACCCAGTACTTC. It specifies CASSFRSAGVPETQYF.

V usage is TRBV7-9 and J usage is TRBJ1-6; TRBD1 might be the D (5 bases). The CDR3 length is 14 residues. V lost 4 bases to trimming and J lost 6 bases, with 10 bases between them. CDR1 is SEHNR, CDR2 FQNEAQ, per germline (reference sequence). The CDR3 DNA reads as TGTGCCAGCAGCTACGACAGCCCTAATTCACCCCTCCACTTT. This codes for CASSYDSPNSPLHF.

This chain uses TRBV6-2 or TRBV6-3 with TRBJ1-4; D is unclear. The CDR3 runs to 13 residues. Deletions cut 0 bases from V and 5 bases from J, with 4 bases between. Germline CDR1 MNHEY, CDR2 SVGEGT. The DNA of the CDR3 is TGTGCCAGCAGTTACTCGGAGAATGAAAAACTGTTTTTT. It codes for CASSYSENEKLFF.

The V call is TRBV9, the J call TRBJ2-7; 7 nucleotides agree with TRBD2. The V segment lost 4 bases and the J segment 7 bases; nucleotides outside the gene matches: 5. Germline CDR1 and CDR2: SGDLS and YYNGEE. CDR3 length: 12 amino acids. The CDR3 DNA is TGTGCCAGCAGCCTCAGGGAGGGGGAGCAGTACTTC. Its translation: CASSLREGEQYF. The whole variable domain, remainder taken from reference TRBV9 and TRBJ2-7, is DSGVTQTPKHLITATGQRVTLRCSPRSGDLSVYWYQQSLDQGLQFLIQYYNGEERAKGNILERFSAQQFPDLHSELNLSSLELGDSALYFCASSLREGEQYFGPGTRLTVT.

The chain uses TRBV5-5 and TRBJ1-2, with unresolved D. The CDR3 is 14 amino acids. The germline gives CDR1 SGHKS, CDR2 YYEKEE (reference sequence). The V end was cut by 1 base, the J end by 3 bases, with 10 bases between. DNA for the CDR3: TGTGCCAGCAGCTTGTTTGAACAAGACTATGGCTACACCTTC. Amino acids: CASSLFEQDYGYTF.

As DNA, the CDR3 is TGCGCCAGCAGCTTGCTAGTAGGGGGTGTTGAAGCTTTCTTT. As protein: CASSLLVGGVEAFF. The chain carries TRBV5-1 and TRBJ1-1; the D gene is possibly TRBD1 (6 bases). CDR1 and CDR2 from the germline V gene are SGHRS and YFSETQ. V lost 1 base and J 7 bases, leaving 14 bases between the germline ends. This CDR3 contains 14 residues.

This chain joins TRBV6-6 and TRBJ1-1, with D unresolved. The CDR3 contains 15 residues. V was cut by 1 base and J by 1 base, with 10 bases left in between. CDR1 is MNHNY and CDR2 is SVGAGI in the germline V gene (reference sequence). Here the CDR3 DNA reads TGTGCCAGCAGTTACTTCGAGGTGGGGAACACTGAAGCTTTCTTT. It codes for CASSYFEVGNTEAFF.

This chain joins TRBV28 and TRBJ1-5; D not resolved. Trimming pared 7 bases from V and 5 bases from J, leaving 15 bases between. The CDR3 runs 14 residues. Germline CDR1 MDHEN, CDR2 SYDVKM. CDR3 sequence (DNA): TGTGCCAGCACCTCCGGAGGCCCCTATCAGCCCCAGCATTTT. Amino acid sequence: CASTSGGPYQPQHF.